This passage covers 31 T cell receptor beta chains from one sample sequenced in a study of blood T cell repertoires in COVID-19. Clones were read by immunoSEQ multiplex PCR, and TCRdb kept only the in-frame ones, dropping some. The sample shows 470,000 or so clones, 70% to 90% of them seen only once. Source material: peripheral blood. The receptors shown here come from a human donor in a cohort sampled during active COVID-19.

The DNA for the CDR3 is TGTGCCAGCAGCTTAGCGGGTTCCTACAATGAGCAGTTCTTC. This sequence encodes CASSLAGSYNEQFF. The rearrangement links TRBV5-4 to TRBJ2-1; D might be TRBD2 (6 bases). In germline, CDR1 is SGHNT, CDR2 YYREEE (reference sequence). V lost 2 bases and J 1 base, leaving 7 bases between the germline ends. This CDR3 is 14 amino acids long.

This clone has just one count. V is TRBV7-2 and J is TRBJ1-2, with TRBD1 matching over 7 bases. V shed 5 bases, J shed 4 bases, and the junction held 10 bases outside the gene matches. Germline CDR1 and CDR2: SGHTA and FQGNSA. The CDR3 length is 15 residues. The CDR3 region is CASSNDRAPSYGYTF. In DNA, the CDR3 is TGTGCCAGCAGCAATGACAGGGCCCCTTCCTATGGCTACACCTTC.

The CDR3 region has the DNA TGTGCCTGGAGTCTCGGGAGAGGGAATGAGCAGTTCTTC. Its translation: CAWSLGRGNEQFF. This sequence joins TRBV30 and TRBJ2-1, with a tentative D call TRBD2 (6 bases). V lost 2 bases and J lost 7, with 12 bases in between. This CDR3 region has 13 residues. CDR1 and CDR2 from the germline V gene are GTSNPN and SVGIG (reference sequence).

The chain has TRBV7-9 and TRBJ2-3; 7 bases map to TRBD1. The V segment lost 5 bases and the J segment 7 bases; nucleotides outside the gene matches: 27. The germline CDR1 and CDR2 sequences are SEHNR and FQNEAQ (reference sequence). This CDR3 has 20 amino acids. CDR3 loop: CASSIDFKLAGTERTNTQYF. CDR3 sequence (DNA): TGTGCCAGCAGCATTGATTTCAAATTAGCCGGGACAGAGAGAACTAATACGCAGTATTTT.

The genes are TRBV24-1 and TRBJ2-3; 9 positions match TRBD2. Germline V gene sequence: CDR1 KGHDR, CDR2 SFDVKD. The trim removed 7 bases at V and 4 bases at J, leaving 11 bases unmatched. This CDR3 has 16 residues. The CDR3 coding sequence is TGTGCCACCAGCGCCCGGACTAGCGCCGAGGCAGATACGCAGTATTTT. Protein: CATSARTSAEADTQYF.

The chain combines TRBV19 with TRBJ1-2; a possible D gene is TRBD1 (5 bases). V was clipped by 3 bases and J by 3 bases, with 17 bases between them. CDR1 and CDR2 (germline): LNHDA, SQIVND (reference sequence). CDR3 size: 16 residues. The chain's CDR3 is CASSIGGVKRDYGYTF. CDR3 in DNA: TGTGCCAGTAGTATTGGGGGTGTAAAGCGGGACTATGGCTACACCTTC.

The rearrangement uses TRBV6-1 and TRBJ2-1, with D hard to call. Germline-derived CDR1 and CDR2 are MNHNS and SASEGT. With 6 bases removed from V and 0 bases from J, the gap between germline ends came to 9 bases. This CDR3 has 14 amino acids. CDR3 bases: TGTGCCAGCAGGCCAGGTAGCTCCTACAATGAGCAGTTCTTC. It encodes CASRPGSSYNEQFF.

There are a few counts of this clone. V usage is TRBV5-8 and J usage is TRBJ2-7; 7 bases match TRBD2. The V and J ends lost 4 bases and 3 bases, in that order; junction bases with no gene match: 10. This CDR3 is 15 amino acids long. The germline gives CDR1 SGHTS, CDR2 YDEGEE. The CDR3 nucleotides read TGTGCCAGCAGCCCGGAAACAGCGGGAAACTACGAGCAGTACTTC. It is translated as CASSPETAGNYEQYF. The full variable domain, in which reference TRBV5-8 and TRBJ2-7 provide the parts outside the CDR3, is EAGVTQSPTHLIKTRGQQATLRCSPISGHTSVYWYQQALGLGLQFLLWYDEGEERNRGNFPPRFSGRQFPNYSSELNVNALELEDSALYLCASSPETAGNYEQYFGPGTRLTVT.

CDR3 sequence (DNA): TGTGCCAGTAGTATTATCGGGGAGCTGTTTTTT. Protein: CASSIIGELFF. The gene calls are TRBV19 and TRBJ2-2; D is uncertain. CDR1 and CDR2 (germline): LNHDA, SQIVND (reference sequence). This CDR3 has 11 amino acids. The V end was cut by 3 bases, the J end by 7 bases, with 3 bases between. The entire variable domain, with the rest obtained from reference TRBV19 and TRBJ2-2, is as follows: DGGITQSPKYLFRKEGQNVTLSCEQNLNHDAMYWYRQDPGQGLRLIYYSQIVNDFQKGDIAEGYSVSREKKESFPLTVTSAQKNPTAFYLCASSIIGELFFGEGSRLTVL.

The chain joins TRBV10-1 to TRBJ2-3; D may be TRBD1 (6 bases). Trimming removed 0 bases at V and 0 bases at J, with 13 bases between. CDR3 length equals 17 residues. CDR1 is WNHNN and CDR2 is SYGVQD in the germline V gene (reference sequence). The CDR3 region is CASSESIAGASTDTQYF. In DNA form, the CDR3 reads TGCGCCAGCAGTGAGTCGATTGCAGGGGCTAGCACAGATACGCAGTATTTT.

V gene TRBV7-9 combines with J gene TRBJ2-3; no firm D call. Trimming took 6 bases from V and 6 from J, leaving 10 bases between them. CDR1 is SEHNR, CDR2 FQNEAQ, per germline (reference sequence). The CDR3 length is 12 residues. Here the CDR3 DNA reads TGTGCCAGCAGTATCGTTCCGGATACGCAGTATTTT. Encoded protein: CASSIVPDTQYF.

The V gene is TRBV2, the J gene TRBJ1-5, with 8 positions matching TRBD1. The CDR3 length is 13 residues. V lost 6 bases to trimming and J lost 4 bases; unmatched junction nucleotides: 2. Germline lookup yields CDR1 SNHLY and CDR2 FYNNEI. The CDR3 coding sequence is TGTGCCAGCAGCTGGACAGGGAATCAGCCCCAGCATTTT. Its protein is CASSWTGNQPQHF.

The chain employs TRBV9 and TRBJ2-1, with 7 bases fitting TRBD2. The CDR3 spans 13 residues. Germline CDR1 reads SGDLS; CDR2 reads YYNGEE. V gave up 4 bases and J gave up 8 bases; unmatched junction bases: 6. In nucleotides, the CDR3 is TGTGCCAGCAGCTCCGGGGGGTTCTATGAGCAGTTCTTC. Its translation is CASSSGGFYEQFF.

The CDR3 loop reads CATSRGQEVMNTEAFF. CDR3 bases: TGTGCCACCAGCAGAGGACAGGAAGTAATGAACACTGAAGCTTTCTTT. The chain employs TRBV15 and TRBJ1-1; tentatively, D is TRBD1 (6 bases). V was clipped by 1 base and J by 0 bases, with 12 bases between them. Germline V gene data show CDR1 as LNHNV and CDR2 as YYDKDF (reference sequence). The CDR3 runs 16 residues.

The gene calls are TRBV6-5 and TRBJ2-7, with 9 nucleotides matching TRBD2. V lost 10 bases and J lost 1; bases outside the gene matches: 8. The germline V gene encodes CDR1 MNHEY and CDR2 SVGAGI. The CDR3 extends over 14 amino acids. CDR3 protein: CATLRAGGSYEQYF. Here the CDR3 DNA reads TGTGCCACCCTAAGGGCGGGAGGGTCCTACGAGCAGTACTTC.

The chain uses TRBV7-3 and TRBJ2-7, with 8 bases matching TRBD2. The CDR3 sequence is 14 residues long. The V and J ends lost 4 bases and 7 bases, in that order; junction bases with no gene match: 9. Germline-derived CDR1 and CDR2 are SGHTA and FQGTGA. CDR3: CASSSGLGGEEQYF. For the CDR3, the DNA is TGTGCCAGCAGCTCGGGACTAGGTGGGGAGGAGCAGTACTTC.

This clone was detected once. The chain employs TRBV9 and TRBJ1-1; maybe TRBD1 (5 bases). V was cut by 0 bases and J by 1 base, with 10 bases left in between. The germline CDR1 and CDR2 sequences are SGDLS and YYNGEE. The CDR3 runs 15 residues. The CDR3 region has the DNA TGTGCCAGCAGCGTAGACGCAGGGCCGAACACTGAAGCTTTCTTT. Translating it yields CASSVDAGPNTEAFF.

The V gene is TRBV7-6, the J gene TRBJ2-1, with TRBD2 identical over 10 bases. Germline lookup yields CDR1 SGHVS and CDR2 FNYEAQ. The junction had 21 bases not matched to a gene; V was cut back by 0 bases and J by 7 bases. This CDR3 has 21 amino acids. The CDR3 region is CASSLALTSGYFRGLGNEQFF. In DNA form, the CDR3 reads TGTGCCAGCAGCTTAGCGTTGACTAGCGGGTATTTTAGGGGATTGGGGAATGAGCAGTTCTTC.

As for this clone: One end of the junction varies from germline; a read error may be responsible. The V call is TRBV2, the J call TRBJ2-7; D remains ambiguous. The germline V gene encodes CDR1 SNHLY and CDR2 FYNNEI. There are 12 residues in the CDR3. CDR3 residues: CASSERVPQQDF. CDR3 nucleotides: TGTGCCAGCAGTGAGAGAGTTCCACAGCAAGACTTC.

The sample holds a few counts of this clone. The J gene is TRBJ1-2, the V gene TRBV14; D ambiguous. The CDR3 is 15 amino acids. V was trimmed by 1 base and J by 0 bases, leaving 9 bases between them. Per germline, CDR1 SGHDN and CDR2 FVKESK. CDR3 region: CASSQVGGANYGYTF. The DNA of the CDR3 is TGTGCCAGCAGCCAAGTTGGTGGAGCTAACTATGGCTACACCTTC.

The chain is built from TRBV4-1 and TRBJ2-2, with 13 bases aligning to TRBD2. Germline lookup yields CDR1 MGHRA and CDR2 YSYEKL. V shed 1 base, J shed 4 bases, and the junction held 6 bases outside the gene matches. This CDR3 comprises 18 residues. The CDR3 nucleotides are TGCGCCAGCAGCCAAGGAGGACTAGCGGGAGTTGGCACCGGGGAGCTGTTTTTT. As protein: CASSQGGLAGVGTGELFF.

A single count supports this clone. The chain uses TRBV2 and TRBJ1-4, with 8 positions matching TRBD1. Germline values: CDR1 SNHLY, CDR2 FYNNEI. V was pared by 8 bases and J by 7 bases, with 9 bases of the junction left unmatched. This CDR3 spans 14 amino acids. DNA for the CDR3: TGTGCCAGCCAGACCCGGGACAGGCGTGAAAAACTGTTTTTT. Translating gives CASQTRDRREKLFF.

The CDR3: CASRRDRVDEQFF. The CDR3 bases are TGTGCCAGTAGACGGGACAGGGTCGATGAGCAGTTCTTC. This chain uses TRBV19 with TRBJ2-1; 9 bases are shared with TRBD1. This CDR3 has 13 residues. Germline CDR1 reads LNHDA; CDR2 reads SQIVND (reference sequence). The trim removed 6 bases at V and 8 bases at J, leaving 5 bases unmatched.

This CDR3 reads CATSRELAGGNEQFF. For the CDR3, the DNA is TGTGCCACCAGCAGAGAACTAGCGGGAGGTAATGAGCAGTTCTTC. The genes are TRBV15 and TRBJ2-1, with 12 bases lining up with TRBD2. The length of the CDR3 is 15 residues. V was pared by 0 bases and J by 7 bases, with 1 base of the junction left unmatched. The germline CDR1 and CDR2 sequences are LNHNV and YYDKDF (reference sequence).

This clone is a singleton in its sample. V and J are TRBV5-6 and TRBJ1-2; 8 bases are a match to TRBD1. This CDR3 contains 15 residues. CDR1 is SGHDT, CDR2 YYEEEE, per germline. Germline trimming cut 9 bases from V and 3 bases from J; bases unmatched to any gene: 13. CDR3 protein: CATRTGNVIHYGYTF. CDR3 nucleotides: TGTGCCACCAGGACAGGGAACGTTATCCACTATGGCTACACCTTC.

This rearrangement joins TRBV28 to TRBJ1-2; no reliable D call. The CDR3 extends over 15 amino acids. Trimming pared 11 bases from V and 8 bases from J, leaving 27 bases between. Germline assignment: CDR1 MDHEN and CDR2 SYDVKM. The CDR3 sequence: CACQGIYRGGMGYTF. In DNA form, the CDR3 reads TGTGCCTGCCAAGGGATTTATCGGGGTGGCATGGGCTACACCTTC.

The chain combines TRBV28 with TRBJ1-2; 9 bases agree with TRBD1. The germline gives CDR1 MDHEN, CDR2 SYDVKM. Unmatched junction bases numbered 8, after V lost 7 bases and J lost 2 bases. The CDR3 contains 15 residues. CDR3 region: CASTFLGQGNYGYTF. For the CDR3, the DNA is TGTGCCAGCACTTTCCTCGGACAGGGGAACTATGGCTACACCTTC.

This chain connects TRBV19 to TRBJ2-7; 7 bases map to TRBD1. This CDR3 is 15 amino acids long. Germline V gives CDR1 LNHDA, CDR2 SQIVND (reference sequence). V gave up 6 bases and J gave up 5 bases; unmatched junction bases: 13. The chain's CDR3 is CASSLTGTVGDEQYF. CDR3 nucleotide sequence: TGTGCCAGTAGCCTTACCGGGACAGTAGGGGACGAGCAGTACTTC.

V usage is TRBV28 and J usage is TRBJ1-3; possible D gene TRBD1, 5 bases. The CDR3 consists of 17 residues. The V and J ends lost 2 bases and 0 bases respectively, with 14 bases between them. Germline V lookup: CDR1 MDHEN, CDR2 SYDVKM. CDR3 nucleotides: TGTGCCAGCAGTTTAAGTGCAGGGACTCCCTCTGGAAACACCATATATTTT. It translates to CASSLSAGTPSGNTIYF.

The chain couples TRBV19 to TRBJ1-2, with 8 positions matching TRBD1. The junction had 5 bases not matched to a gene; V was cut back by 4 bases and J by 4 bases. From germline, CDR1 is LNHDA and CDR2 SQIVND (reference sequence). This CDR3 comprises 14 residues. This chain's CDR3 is CASSSRGRGYGYTF. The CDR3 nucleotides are TGTGCCAGTAGTAGCAGGGGGCGCGGCTATGGCTACACCTTC.

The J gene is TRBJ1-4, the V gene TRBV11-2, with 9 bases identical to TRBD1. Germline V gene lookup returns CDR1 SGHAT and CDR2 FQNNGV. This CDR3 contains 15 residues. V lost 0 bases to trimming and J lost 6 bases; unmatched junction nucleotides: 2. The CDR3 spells CASSLDNRGHEKLFF. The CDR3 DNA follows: TGTGCCAGCAGCTTAGATAACAGGGGGCATGAAAAACTGTTTTTT.